Listed below are T cell receptor beta chains from one sample, sequenced in a study of T cell repertoires in cytomegalovirus infection. Their target antigens are unknown. TCRdb passed the reads through MiXCR, listing each CDR3 protein once. This table has hundreds of thousands of distinct CDR3 sequences, roughly 36% appearing once. The sequences come from cultured PBMCs, collected from culture after CMV antigen stimulation. The receptors were sampled from a human donor in good health (CMV status not recorded). Some clones in this sample may be carry-over from other donors' samples. CDR3s include the opening cysteine and the closing phenylalanine or tryptophan. D genes are given only for firm matches. The size of a clone is reported for some rows only, either as once, few or many, or as a class for expanded clones.

j_call d_call v_call clone_size cdr3_aa cdr3_nt
TRBJ2-7 NA TRBV7-9 NA CASSSGHNEQYF TGTGCCAGCAGCTCCGGACATAACGAGCAGTACTTC
TRBJ2-7 NA TRBV7-2 NA CASSLGPRALNYEQYF TGTGCCAGCAGCTTGGGCCCCAGGGCCCTCAACTACGAGCAGTACTTC
TRBJ1-3 NA TRBV28 NA CASSLPGDLGNTIYF TGTGCCAGCAGTTTACCAGGAGACCTTGGAAACACCATATATTTT
TRBJ2-1 TRBD2 TRBV4-3 NA CASSQVLASGSGNEQFF TGCGCCAGCAGCCAAGTTTTGGCTAGCGGTTCGGGCAATGAGCAGTTCTTC
TRBJ2-1 TRBD2 TRBV7-9 NA CANGLAGRDEQFF TGTGCCAACGGACTAGCGGGAAGGGATGAGCAGTTCTTC
TRBJ2-3 NA TRBV25-1 once CASREAVTDTQYF TGTGCCAGCAGGGAAGCGGTCACAGATACGCAGTATTTT
TRBJ1-1 NA TRBV6-1 NA CASSERITGTSEAFF TGTGCCAGCAGTGAAAGGATCACCGGGACATCCGAAGCTTTCTTT
TRBJ2-7 TRBD1 TRBV12-3/TRBV12-4 many CASSLKGQGDYEQYF TGTGCCAGCAGTTTAAAGGGACAGGGGGACTACGAGCAGTACTTC
TRBJ2-7 NA TRBV10-3 NA CAISEFTGLDEQYF TGTGCCATCAGTGAGTTTACAGGGTTGGACGAGCAGTACTTC
TRBJ1-2 NA TRBV6-5 few CASSLIAGNSRGYTF TGTGCCAGCAGTTTAATTGCAGGGAATTCTAGGGGCTACACCTTC
TRBJ2-4 NA TRBV28 few CASTTPAPGGKNIQYF TGTGCCAGCACGACTCCAGCCCCTGGAGGCAAAAACATTCAGTACTTC
TRBJ1-5 NA TRBV7-2 NA CASSSGWGAQPQHF TGTGCCAGCAGCTCGGGGTGGGGGGCTCAGCCCCAGCATTTT
TRBJ2-6 NA TRBV7-2 once CASSSGSMVSGANVLTF TGTGCCAGCAGCTCAGGATCCATGGTCTCTGGGGCCAACGTCCTGACTTTC
TRBJ2-5 TRBD2 TRBV6-5 NA CASSRGGLAGGAQYF TGTGCCAGCAGTCGGGGGGGACTAGCGGGGGGGGCCCAGTACTTC
TRBJ2-7 TRBD1 TRBV12-5 many CASGTGVYEQYF TGTGCTTCCGGGACAGGGGTCTACGAGCAGTACTTC
TRBJ1-1 TRBD1 TRBV6-5 NA CASSPGQSPEAFF TGTGCCAGCAGTCCGGGACAGTCCCCTGAAGCTTTCTTT
TRBJ2-7 NA TRBV12-3/TRBV12-4 many CASSPGRRSYEQYF TGTGCCAGCTCCCCCGGACGCCGCTCCTACGAGCAGTACTTC
TRBJ1-3 TRBD1 TRBV7-2 NA CASSPQGAFGNTIYF TGTGCCAGCAGCCCACAGGGGGCGTTTGGAAACACCATATATTTT
TRBJ1-2 NA TRBV19 few CASSVWDNSNYGYTF TGTGCCAGTAGTGTATGGGACAACAGTAACTATGGCTACACCTTC
TRBJ2-2 NA TRBV7-2 NA CASTPNPTGELFF TGTGCCAGCACCCCTAACCCCACCGGGGAGCTGTTTTTT
TRBJ2-2 NA TRBV27 NA CASNLHPNTGELFF TGTGCCAGCAACTTACACCCGAACACCGGGGAGCTGTTTTTT
TRBJ1-6 NA TRBV11-1 NA CASSLRAPGDSPLHF TGTGCCAGCAGCTTAAGGGCCCCGGGTGATTCACCCCTCCACTTT
TRBJ2-7 NA TRBV28 few CASMGTSGRTYEQYF TGTGCAAGCATGGGGACCTCTGGGCGAACCTACGAGCAGTACTTC
TRBJ2-7 NA TRBV28 NA CASSPRSGLLSSYEQYF TGTGCCAGCAGTCCTCGTTCTGGTCTCCTGAGCTCCTACGAGCAGTACTTC
TRBJ1-4 NA TRBV5-6 few CASSLQGQSPYEKLFF TGTGCCAGCAGCTTGCAAGGACAGTCCCCGTATGAAAAACTGTTTTTT